One and the same sample provided the 5 T cell receptor beta chains below, sequenced in a study of cytomegalovirus exposure and HLA in healthy donors. Data came from immunoSEQ multiplex PCR; TCRdb stores just in-frame clones and leaves some out. This sample has tens of thousands of clones; 85% to 95% occur once, and the top ten carry about 0.7%. Sequenced material: PBMCs. These receptors all stem from a woman aged 18-29 years in good health and CMV-seronegative.

The genes are TRBV15 and TRBJ1-4, with D possibly being TRBD1 (5 bases). The CDR3 contains 16 residues. Germline V lookup: CDR1 LNHNV, CDR2 YYDKDF (reference sequence). The V end was cut by 1 base, the J end by 7 bases, with 16 bases between. CDR3 protein: CATSRGSGAVGEKLFF. In DNA form, the CDR3 reads TGTGCCACCAGCAGAGGTTCTGGGGCTGTTGGTGAAAAACTGTTTTTT.

V is TRBV14 and J is TRBJ2-2; 10 bases fit TRBD1. The V and J ends lost 2 bases and 3 bases, in that order; junction bases with no gene match: 9. The length of the CDR3 is 18 residues. The germline V gene encodes CDR1 SGHDN and CDR2 FVKESK. The CDR3 DNA reads TGTGCCAGCAGCCAACGCACTTCCGGGACAGGGGACACCGGGGAGCTGTTTTTT. Amino acid sequence: CASSQRTSGTGDTGELFF.

This chain joins TRBV7-2 and TRBJ2-2, with 7 bases matching TRBD1. J lost 0 bases, V lost 4 bases, and 11 bases had no gene match. The CDR3 loop spans 18 amino acids. In germline, CDR1 is SGHTA, CDR2 FQGNSA. The CDR3 sequence: CASSSPPGTVSNTGELFF. CDR3 bases: TGTGCCAGCAGCTCGCCACCCGGGACAGTATCGAACACCGGGGAGCTGTTTTTT.

This chain uses TRBV18 with TRBJ1-2; 8 bases map to TRBD1. V was pared by 3 bases and J by 7 bases, with 7 bases of the junction left unmatched. This CDR3 region has 14 residues. CDR1 and CDR2 (germline): KGHSH, LQKENI. CDR3 sequence reads: CASSPGQGISGYTF. CDR3 bases: TGTGCCAGCTCACCTGGACAGGGAATTTCTGGCTACACCTTC.

This chain connects TRBV5-4 to TRBJ1-1; no definite D call. V was clipped by 4 bases and J by 3 bases, with 13 bases between them. The CDR3 covers 14 residues. Germline lookup yields CDR1 SGHNT and CDR2 YYREEE (reference sequence). The CDR3 DNA is TGTGCCAGCAGCCTCAAGGGAGGGCACACTGAAGCTTTCTTT. Its protein product is CASSLKGGHTEAFF.